This T cell receptor (beta chain) appears in the sequencing data of a study of T cells in Graves' hyperthyroidism and ophthalmopathy. Study-level points and caveats: For ophthalmopathy, model prediction preceded onset by a median 6.5 months.

Trimming removed 4 bases at V and 6 bases at J, with 22 bases between. The CDR3 loop spans 17 amino acids. Germline CDR1 MDHEN, CDR2 SYDVKM. Many counts were recorded for this clonotype. Its target is unknown. Newly diagnosed patients aged 18 to 65 had hyperthyroidism of under 2 months' duration. Exclusions: uncontrolled infection, other autoimmune disease, pregnancy, lactation. Diagnosing involved the use of clinical symptoms, serum thyroxine and TRAb, thyroid ultrasound and orbital computed tomography. RNA transcripts gave rise to amplified TCR beta CDR3 regions. With the HTBI primer set, the TCR CDR3 went through a first round of RT-PCR. TCRdb re-called the multiplex PCR reads with MiXCR, one entry per CDR3 protein. The sample records hundreds of thousands of distinct CDR3 sequences, approximately 13% being singletons.

The TCR originated in a woman between 18 and 29 years old with Graves' hyperthyroidism. V is TRBV28 and J is TRBJ2-1, with D possibly called TRBD1 or TRBD2 (6 bases each). Sequenced input: blood. The CDR3 reads CASSSYSRGPRLNEQFF. In nucleotides, the CDR3 is TGTGCCAGCAGTTCCTATTCCCGGGGGCCCCGGCTCAATGAGCAGTTCTTC.